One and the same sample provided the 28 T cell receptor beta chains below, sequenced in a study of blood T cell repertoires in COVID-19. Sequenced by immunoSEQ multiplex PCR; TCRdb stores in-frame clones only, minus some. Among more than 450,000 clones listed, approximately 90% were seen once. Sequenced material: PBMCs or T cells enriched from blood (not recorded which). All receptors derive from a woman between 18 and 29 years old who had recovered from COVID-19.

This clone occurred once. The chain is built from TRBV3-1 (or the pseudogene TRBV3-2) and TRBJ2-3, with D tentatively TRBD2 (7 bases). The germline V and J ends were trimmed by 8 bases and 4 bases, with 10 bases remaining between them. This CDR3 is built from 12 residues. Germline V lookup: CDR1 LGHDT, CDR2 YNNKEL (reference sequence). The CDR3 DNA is TGTGCCAGCCGGGGGGCCCCAGATACGCAGTATTTT. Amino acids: CASRGAPDTQYF.

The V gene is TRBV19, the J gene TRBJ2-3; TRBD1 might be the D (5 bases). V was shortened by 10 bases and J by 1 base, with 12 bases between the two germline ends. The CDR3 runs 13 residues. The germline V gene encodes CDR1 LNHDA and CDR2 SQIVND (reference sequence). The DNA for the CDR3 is TGTGCCACAGAACAGGTCGGCACAGATACGCAGTATTTT. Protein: CATEQVGTDTQYF.

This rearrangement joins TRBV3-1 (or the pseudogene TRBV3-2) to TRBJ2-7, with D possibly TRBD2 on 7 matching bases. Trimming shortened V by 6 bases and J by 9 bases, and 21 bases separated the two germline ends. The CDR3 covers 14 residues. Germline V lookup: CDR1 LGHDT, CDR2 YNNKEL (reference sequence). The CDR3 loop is CASSPRGGPRGQYF. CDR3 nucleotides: TGTGCCAGCAGTCCAAGGGGGGGACCTCGCGGGCAGTACTTC.

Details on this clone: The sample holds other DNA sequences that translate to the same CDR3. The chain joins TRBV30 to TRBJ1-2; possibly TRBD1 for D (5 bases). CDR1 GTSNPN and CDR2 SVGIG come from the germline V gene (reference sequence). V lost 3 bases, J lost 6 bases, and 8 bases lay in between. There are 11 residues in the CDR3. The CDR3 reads CAWSLGDGYTF. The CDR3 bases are TGTGCCTGGAGCTTAGGGGATGGCTACACCTTC.

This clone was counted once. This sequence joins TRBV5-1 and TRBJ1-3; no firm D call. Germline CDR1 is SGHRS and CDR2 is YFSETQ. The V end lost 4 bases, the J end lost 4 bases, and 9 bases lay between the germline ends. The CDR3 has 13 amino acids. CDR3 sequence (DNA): TGCGCCAGCAGCGAGGGTTCCGGAAACACCATATATTTT. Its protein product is CASSEGSGNTIYF.

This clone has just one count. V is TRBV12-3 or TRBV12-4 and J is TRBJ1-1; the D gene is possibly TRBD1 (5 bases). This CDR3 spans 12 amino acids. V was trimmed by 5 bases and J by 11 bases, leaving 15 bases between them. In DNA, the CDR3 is TGTGCCAGCAGTCAAGAGGAGGGGAGGGCTTTCTTT. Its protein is CASSQEEGRAFF.

As DNA, the CDR3 is TGTGCCAGCAGCCCTGGACTAGCGGGGGGATTGTACGAGCAGTACTTC. It is translated as CASSPGLAGGLYEQYF. The J gene is TRBJ2-7, the V gene TRBV5-6, with 14 bases fitting TRBD2. This CDR3 spans 16 amino acids. Germline trimming cut 4 bases from V and 4 bases from J; bases unmatched to any gene: 7. Looked up from germline, CDR1 is SGHDT and CDR2 is YYEEEE.

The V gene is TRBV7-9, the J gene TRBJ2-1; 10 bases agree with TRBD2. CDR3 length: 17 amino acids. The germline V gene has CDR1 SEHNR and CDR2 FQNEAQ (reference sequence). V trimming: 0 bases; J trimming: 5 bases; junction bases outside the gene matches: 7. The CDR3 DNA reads TGTGCCAGCAGCTTAGCGCTGGGTAGCGGGGGGAACAATGAGCAGTTCTTC. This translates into CASSLALGSGGNNEQFF.

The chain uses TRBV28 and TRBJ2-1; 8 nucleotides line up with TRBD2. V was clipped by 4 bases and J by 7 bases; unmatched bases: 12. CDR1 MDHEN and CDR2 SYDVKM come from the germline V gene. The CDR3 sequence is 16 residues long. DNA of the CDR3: TGTGCCAGCAGTTGGGGAACGGGGGGGGCCCGGAATGAGCAGTTCTTC. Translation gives CASSWGTGGARNEQFF.

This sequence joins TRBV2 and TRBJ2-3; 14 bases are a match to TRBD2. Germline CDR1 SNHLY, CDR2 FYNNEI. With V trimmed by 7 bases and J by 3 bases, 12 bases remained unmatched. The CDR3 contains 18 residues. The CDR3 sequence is CASTPRGTSGGSTDTQYF. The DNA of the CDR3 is TGTGCCAGCACCCCACGTGGGACTAGCGGGGGTTCTACAGATACGCAGTATTTT.

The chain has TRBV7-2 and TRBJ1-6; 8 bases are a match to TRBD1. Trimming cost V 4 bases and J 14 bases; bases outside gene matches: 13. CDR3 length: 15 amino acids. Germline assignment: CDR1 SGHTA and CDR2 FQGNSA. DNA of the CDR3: TGTGCCAGCAGCTACTACAGGGGGGGAATTTTGGCCCTCCACTTT. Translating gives CASSYYRGGILALHF.

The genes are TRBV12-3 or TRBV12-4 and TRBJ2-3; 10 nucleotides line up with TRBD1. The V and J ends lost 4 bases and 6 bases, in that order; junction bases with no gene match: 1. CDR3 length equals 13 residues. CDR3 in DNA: TGTGCCAGCAGTTGGGGACAGGGGGATACGCAGTATTTT. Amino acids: CASSWGQGDTQYF.

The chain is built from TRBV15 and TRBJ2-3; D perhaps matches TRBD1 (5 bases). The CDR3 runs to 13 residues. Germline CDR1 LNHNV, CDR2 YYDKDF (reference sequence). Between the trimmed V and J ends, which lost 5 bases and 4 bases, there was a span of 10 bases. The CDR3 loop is CATSLAGSDTQYF. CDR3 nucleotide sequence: TGTGCCACCAGCCTCGCAGGGTCAGATACGCAGTATTTT. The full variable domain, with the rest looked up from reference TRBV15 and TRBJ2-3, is DAMVIQNPRYQVTQFGKPVTLSCSQTLNHNVMYWYQQKSSQAPKLLFHYYDKDFNNEADTPDNFQSRRPNTSFCFLDIRSPGLGDTAMYLCATSLAGSDTQYFGPGTRLTVL.

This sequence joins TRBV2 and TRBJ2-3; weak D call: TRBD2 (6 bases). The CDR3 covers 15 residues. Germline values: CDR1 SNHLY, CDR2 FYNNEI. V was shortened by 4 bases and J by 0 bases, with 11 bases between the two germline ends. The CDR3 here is CASSASRGSTDTQYF. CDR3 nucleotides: TGTGCCAGCAGTGCGAGCCGGGGGAGCACAGATACGCAGTATTTT.

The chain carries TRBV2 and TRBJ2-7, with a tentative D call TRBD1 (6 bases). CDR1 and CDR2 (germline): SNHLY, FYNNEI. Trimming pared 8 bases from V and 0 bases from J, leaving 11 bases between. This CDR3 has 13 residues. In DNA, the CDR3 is TGTGCCAGCGTGGAGGACAGCTCCTACGAGCAGTACTTC. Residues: CASVEDSSYEQYF.

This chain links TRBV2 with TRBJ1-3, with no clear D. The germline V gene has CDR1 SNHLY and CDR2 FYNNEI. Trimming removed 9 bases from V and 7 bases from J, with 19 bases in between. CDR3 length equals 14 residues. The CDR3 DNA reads TGTGCCAGTGCGAGGGTTGTAGGAGGGAACACCATATATTTT. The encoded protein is CASARVVGGNTIYF.

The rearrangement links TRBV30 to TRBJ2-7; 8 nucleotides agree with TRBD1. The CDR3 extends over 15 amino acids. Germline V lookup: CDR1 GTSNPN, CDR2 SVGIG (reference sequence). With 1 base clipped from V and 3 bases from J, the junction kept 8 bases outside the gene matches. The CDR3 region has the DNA TGTGCCTGGAGTGCAAAAGGACAGGGCAACTACGAGCAGTACTTC. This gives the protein CAWSAKGQGNYEQYF.

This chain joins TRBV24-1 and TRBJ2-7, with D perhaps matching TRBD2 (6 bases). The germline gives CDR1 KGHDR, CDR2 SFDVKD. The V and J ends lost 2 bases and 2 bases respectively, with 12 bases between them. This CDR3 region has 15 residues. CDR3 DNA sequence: TGTGCCACCAGTGATTCCTCCCGGGGGACCTACGAGCAGTACTTC. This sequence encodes CATSDSSRGTYEQYF.

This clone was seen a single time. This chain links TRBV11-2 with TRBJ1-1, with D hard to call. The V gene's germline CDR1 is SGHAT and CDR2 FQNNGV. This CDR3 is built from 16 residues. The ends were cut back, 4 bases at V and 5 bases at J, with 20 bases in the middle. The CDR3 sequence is CASSSLIGVGLTEAFF. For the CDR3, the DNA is TGTGCCAGCAGCTCGCTCATCGGGGTAGGGTTAACTGAAGCTTTCTTT.

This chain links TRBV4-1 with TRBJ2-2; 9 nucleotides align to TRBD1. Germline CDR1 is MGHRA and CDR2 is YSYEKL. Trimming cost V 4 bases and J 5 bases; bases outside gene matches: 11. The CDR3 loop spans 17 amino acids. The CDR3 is CASSRGRTGVNTGELFF. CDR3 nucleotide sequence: TGCGCCAGCAGCCGGGGGAGGACAGGGGTTAATACCGGGGAGCTGTTTTTT.

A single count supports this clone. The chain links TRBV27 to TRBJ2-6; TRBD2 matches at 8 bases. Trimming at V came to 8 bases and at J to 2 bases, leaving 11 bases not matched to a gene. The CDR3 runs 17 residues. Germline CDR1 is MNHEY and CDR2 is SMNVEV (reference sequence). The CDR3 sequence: CASAPREGLAGANVLTF. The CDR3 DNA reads TGTGCCAGCGCCCCCCGGGAGGGGCTGGCTGGGGCCAACGTCCTGACTTTC.

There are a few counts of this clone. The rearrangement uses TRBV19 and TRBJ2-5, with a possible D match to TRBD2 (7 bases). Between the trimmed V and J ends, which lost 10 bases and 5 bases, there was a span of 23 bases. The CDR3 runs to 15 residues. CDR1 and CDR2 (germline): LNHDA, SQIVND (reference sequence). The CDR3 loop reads CATRGGQGSRETQYF. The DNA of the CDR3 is TGTGCCACCCGGGGAGGGCAGGGGAGTCGGGAGACCCAGTACTTC.

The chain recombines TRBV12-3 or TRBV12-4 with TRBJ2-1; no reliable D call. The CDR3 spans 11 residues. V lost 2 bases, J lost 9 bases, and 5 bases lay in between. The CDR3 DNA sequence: TGTGCCAGCAGTTTATATAGTGAGCAGTTCTTC. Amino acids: CASSLYSEQFF.

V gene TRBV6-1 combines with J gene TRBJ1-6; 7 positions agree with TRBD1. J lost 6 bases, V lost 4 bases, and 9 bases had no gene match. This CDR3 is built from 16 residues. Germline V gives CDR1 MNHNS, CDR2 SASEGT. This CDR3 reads CASSGGGRTFNSPLHF. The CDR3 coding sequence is TGTGCCAGCAGTGGAGGGGGCAGGACCTTTAATTCACCCCTCCACTTT.

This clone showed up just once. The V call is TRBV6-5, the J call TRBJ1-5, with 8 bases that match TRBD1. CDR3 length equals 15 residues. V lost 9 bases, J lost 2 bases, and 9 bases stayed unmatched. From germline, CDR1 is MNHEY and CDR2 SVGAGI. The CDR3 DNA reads TGTGCCAGTTGGGACAGGTCGATGGGCAATCAGCCCCAGCATTTT. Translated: CASWDRSMGNQPQHF.

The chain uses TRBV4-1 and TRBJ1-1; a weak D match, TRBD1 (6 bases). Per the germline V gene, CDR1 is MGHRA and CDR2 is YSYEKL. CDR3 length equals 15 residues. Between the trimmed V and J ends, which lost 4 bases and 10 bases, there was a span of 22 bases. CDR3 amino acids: CASSPRTANSLLAFF. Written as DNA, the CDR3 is TGCGCCAGCAGCCCCCGGACAGCTAATTCTCTTCTAGCTTTCTTT.

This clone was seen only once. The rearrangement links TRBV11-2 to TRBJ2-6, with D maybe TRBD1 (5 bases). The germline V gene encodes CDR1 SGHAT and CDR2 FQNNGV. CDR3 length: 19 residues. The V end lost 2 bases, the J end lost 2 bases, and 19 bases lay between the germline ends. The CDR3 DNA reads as TGTGCCAGCAGCTTATGGGGCACCTCAAAGCCTCCTGGGGCCAACGTCCTGACTTTC. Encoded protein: CASSLWGTSKPPGANVLTF.

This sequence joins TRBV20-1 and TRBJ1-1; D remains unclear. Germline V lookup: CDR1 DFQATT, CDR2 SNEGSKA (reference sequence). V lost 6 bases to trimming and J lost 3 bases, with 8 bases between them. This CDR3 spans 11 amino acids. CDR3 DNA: TGCAGTGCCGAGGAGTACACTGAAGCTTTCTTT. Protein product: CSAEEYTEAFF.